This TCR beta chain was sequenced for a study of post-analysis software for immune sequencing data. Looking at the study overall: The courses of disease that were included comprised relapsing-remitting, secondary progressive and progressive-relapsing multiple sclerosis. Overall study findings and caveats: Controls' normalized Chao1 diversity significantly exceeded that of multiple sclerosis patients. Samples sharing a preparation batch grouped tightly together when assessed by F measure. When patients were compared with controls, 4 or 5 TRBV segments were more frequent, TRBV5-6, TRBV5-1 and TRBV20-1 among them.

Sequencing libraries made from TCR beta cDNA carried unique molecular identifiers. TCRdb re-called the PCR reads through MiXCR, storing one row per CDR3 protein. The sample lists a few hundred thousand distinct CDR3 sequences; 35% to 45% were seen once. The CDR3 is 15 residues long. In germline, CDR1 is MNHEY, CDR2 SVGAGI. V dropped 5 bases and J dropped 0 bases, with 13 bases sitting between them. A note on this clonotype: Its specificity is unknown.

The chain is built from TRBV6-5 and TRBJ1-1, with D possibly matching TRBD1 (6 bases). This clonotype originated in a girl aged 2 to 9 with multiple sclerosis. Sequenced input: blood. The CDR3, as DNA: TGTGCCAGCAGTCACAACCAGGGGTTGAACACTGAAGCTTTCTTT. The encoded protein is CASSHNQGLNTEAFF.